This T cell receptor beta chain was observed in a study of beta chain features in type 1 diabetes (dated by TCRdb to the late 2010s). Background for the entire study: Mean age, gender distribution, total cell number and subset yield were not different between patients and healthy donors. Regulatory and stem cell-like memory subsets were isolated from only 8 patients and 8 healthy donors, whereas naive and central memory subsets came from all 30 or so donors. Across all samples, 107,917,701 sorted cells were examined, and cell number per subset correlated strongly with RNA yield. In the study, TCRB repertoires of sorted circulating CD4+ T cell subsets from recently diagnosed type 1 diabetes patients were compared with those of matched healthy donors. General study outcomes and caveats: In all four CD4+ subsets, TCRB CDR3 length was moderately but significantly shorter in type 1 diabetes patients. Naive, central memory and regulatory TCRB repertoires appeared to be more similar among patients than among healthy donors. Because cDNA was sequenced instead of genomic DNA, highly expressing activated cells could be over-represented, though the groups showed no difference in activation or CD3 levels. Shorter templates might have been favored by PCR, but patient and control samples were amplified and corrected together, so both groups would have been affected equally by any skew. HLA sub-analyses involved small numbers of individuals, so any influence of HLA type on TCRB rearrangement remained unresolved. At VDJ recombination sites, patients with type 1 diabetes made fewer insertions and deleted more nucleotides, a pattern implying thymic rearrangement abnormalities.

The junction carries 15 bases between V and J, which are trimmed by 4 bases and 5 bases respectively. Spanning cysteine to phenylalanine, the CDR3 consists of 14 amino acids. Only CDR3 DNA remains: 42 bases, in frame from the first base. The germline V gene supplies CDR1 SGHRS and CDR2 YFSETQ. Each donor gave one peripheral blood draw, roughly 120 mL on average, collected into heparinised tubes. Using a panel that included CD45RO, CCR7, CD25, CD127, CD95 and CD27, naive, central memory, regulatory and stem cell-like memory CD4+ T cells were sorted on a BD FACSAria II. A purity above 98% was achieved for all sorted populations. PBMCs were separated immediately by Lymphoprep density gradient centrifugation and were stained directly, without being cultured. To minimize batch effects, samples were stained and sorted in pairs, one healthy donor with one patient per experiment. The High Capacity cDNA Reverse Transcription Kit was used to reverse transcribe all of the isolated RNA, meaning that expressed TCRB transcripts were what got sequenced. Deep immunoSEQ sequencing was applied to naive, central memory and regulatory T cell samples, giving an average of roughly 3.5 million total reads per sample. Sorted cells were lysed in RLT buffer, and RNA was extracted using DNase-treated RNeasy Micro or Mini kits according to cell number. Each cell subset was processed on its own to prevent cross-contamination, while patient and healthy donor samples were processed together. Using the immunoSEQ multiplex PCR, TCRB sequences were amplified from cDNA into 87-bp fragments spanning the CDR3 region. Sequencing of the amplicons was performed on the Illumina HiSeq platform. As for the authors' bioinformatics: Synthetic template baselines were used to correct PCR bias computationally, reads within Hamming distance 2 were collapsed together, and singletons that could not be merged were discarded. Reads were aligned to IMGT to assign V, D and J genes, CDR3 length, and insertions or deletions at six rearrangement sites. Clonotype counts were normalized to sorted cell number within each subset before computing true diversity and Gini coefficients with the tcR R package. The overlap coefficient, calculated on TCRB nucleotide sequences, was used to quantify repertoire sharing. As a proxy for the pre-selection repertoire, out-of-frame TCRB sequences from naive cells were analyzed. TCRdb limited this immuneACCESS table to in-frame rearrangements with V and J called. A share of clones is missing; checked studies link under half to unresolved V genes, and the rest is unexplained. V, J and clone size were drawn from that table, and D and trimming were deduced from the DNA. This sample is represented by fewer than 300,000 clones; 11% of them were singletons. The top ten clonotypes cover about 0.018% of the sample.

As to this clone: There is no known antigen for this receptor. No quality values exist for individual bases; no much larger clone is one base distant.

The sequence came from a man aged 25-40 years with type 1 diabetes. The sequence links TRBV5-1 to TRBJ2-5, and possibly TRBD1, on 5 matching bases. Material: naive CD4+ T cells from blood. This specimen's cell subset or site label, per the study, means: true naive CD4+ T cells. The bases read TGCGCCAGCAGCCACTCCACGACAGAGGAGACCCAGTACTTC. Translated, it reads CASSHSTTEETQYF.